These T cell receptor beta chains were read from a single sample in a study of response to subunit inactivated influenza vaccine. TCRdb fed the RT-PCR reads into MiXCR, producing one record per CDR3 protein. The data contain hundreds of thousands of distinct CDR3 sequences, around 8% of them singletons. The sequencing here drew on PBMCs from blood, taken 23 months after vaccination. All receptors come from a man aged 50 to 69 who received an inactivated influenza vaccine. Both conserved end residues are part of each CDR3. D genes are given only for firm matches. The size entry is marked missing in some rows and otherwise reads once, few, many or a size class.

CDR3: CASSPSSNSPLHF
DNA: TGTGCCAGCAGCCCCTCCTCTAATTCACCCCTCCACTTT
J: TRBJ1-6
V: TRBV7-9
size: once
D: -

CDR3: CASMEGMNNEQFF
DNA: TGTGCCAGCATGGAGGGAATGAACAATGAGCAGTTCTTC
J: TRBJ2-1
V: TRBV6-1
size: many
D: -

CDR3: CSVVRAGYNEQFF
DNA: TGCAGCGTTGTTCGAGCGGGGTACAATGAGCAGTTCTTC
J: TRBJ2-1
V: TRBV29-1
size: -
D: TRBD2

CDR3: CASSPVWGGETEAFF
DNA: TGCGCCAGCAGCCCGGTATGGGGGGGAGAGACTGAAGCTTTCTTT
J: TRBJ1-1
V: TRBV4-3
size: many
D: -

CDR3: CASSAQARGGIQYF
DNA: TGTGCCAGCAGCGCGCAAGCCCGGGGTGGCATTCAGTACTTC
J: TRBJ2-4
V: TRBV3-1
size: few
D: -

CDR3: CATRLAGAETQYF
DNA: TGTGCCACCCGCCTAGCGGGAGCAGAGACCCAGTACTTC
J: TRBJ2-5
V: TRBV2
size: -
D: TRBD2

CDR3: CASSARRSAGDTQYF
DNA: TGTGCCAGCAGCGCCCGACGTTCAGCGGGAGATACGCAGTATTTT
J: TRBJ2-3
V: TRBV5-4
size: few
D: -

CDR3: CASSSIAGLQYF
DNA: TGCGCCAGCAGCAGTATAGCGGGACTGCAGTATTTT
J: TRBJ2-3
V: TRBV4-3
size: many
D: TRBD2

CDR3: CASSQDIEYYGYTF
DNA: TGTGCCAGCAGCCAAGACATAGAGTACTATGGCTACACCTTC
J: TRBJ1-2
V: TRBV4-2
size: few
D: -

CDR3: CATSGPRQGSSYNEQFF
DNA: TGTGCCACCAGTGGCCCCCGACAGGGTAGTTCCTACAATGAGCAGTTCTTC
J: TRBJ2-1
V: TRBV24-1
size: few
D: TRBD1

CDR3: CASSFSPGGYGYTF
DNA: TGTGCCAGCAGTTTTTCGCCAGGGGGTTACGGCTACACCTTC
J: TRBJ1-2
V: TRBV28
size: -
D: TRBD1

CDR3: CASSHPRLNKGEQFF
DNA: TGTGCCAGCAGCCACCCTCGTCTGAACAAGGGTGAGCAGTTCTTC
J: TRBJ2-1
V: TRBV7-8
size: -
D: -

CDR3: CASSPTRDNEQFF
DNA: TGTGCCAGCAGCCCCACAAGAGACAATGAGCAGTTCTTC
J: TRBJ2-1
V: TRBV11-2
size: few
D: -

CDR3: CAWSVSGSSYEQYF
DNA: TGTGCCTGGAGTGTAAGTGGCAGCTCCTACGAGCAGTACTTC
J: TRBJ2-7
V: TRBV30
size: many
D: -

CDR3: CASSYFPSGSRDEQFF
DNA: TGTGCCAGCAGTTACTTCCCTAGCGGGAGTAGGGATGAGCAGTTCTTC
J: TRBJ2-1
V: TRBV6-5
size: few
D: TRBD2

CDR3: CASSLAGQGGRDTIYF
DNA: TGCGCCAGCAGCTTGGCGGGTCAGGGAGGAAGAGACACCATATATTTT
J: TRBJ1-3
V: TRBV5-1
size: -
D: -

CDR3: CASLQGLNQPQHF
DNA: TGTGCCAGCTTACAGGGGCTTAATCAGCCCCAGCATTTT
J: TRBJ1-5
V: TRBV6-1
size: many
D: TRBD1

CDR3: CASSLEPGRKNIQYF
DNA: TGTGCCAGCAGCTTAGAGCCAGGCCGCAAAAACATTCAGTACTTC
J: TRBJ2-4
V: TRBV7-8
size: many
D: -

CDR3: CSARENRILGEQYF
DNA: TGCAGTGCTAGAGAAAACAGGATTTTGGGCGAGCAGTACTTC
J: TRBJ2-7
V: TRBV20-1
size: -
D: -

CDR3: CASSLFRVQEAFF
DNA: TGTGCCAGCAGTTTGTTCAGAGTCCAAGAAGCTTTCTTT
J: TRBJ1-1
V: TRBV12-3/TRBV12-4
size: few
D: -

CDR3: CASSFIAGLANEQFF
DNA: TGTGCCAGCAGCTTCATAGCGGGGTTGGCGAATGAGCAGTTCTTC
J: TRBJ2-1
V: TRBV11-2
size: few
D: TRBD2

CDR3: CASSHPQGPIYGYTF
DNA: TGTGCCAGCAGCCATCCCCAGGGGCCAATCTATGGCTACACCTTC
J: TRBJ1-2
V: TRBV3-1
size: few
D: -

CDR3: CASSSGRTVFNEQFF
DNA: TGCGCCAGCAGCAGCGGGAGGACCGTCTTCAATGAGCAGTTCTTC
J: TRBJ2-1
V: TRBV5-1
size: -
D: TRBD2

CDR3: CASSQYATGEGAEAFF
DNA: TGTGCCAGCAGCCAATACGCTACAGGGGAGGGGGCTGAAGCTTTCTTT
J: TRBJ1-1
V: TRBV14
size: few
D: TRBD1

CDR3: CSVVQPTSKNTEAFF
DNA: TGCAGCGTTGTTCAGCCCACGAGCAAGAACACTGAAGCTTTCTTT
J: TRBJ1-1
V: TRBV29-1
size: many
D: -

CDR3: CASSDVAKNIQYF
DNA: TGTGCCAGCTCTGACGTAGCCAAAAACATTCAGTACTTC
J: TRBJ2-4
V: TRBV6-1
size: -
D: -

CDR3: CSVEDGGTGVWNEQFF
DNA: TGCAGCGTTGAAGATGGTGGGACAGGGGTATGGAATGAGCAGTTCTTC
J: TRBJ2-1
V: TRBV29-1
size: few
D: TRBD1

CDR3: CATSRDNPRPGEKLFF
DNA: TGTGCCACCAGCAGAGATAATCCCCGCCCGGGCGAAAAACTGTTTTTT
J: TRBJ1-4
V: TRBV15
size: few
D: -

CDR3: CASSITAVRRGNQPQHF
DNA: TGTGCCAGTAGTATTACGGCCGTTCGACGTGGCAATCAGCCCCAGCATTTT
J: TRBJ1-5
V: TRBV19
size: few
D: -

CDR3: CASSSDSITEAFF
DNA: TGCGCCAGCAGCTCCGATTCAATCACTGAAGCTTTCTTT
J: TRBJ1-1
V: TRBV5-1
size: -
D: -

CDR3: CASSLGLAGTTDTQYF
DNA: TGCGCCAGCAGCTTGGGACTAGCGGGTACGACAGATACGCAGTATTTT
J: TRBJ2-3
V: TRBV5-1
size: many
D: TRBD2

CDR3: CASSYGAGQYEQYF
DNA: TGTGCCAGCAGCTATGGGGCAGGCCAGTACGAGCAGTACTTC
J: TRBJ2-7
V: TRBV5-6
size: -
D: -

CDR3: CASSLGHNQPQHF
DNA: TGTGCCAGCAGCTTGGGGCACAATCAGCCCCAGCATTTT
J: TRBJ1-5
V: TRBV7-2
size: -
D: -

CDR3: CASSSLGGGVETQYF
DNA: TGTGCCAGCAGTAGCCTTGGAGGAGGTGTGGAGACCCAGTACTTC
J: TRBJ2-5
V: TRBV28
size: few
D: -

CDR3: CASRDDRGFNEKLFF
DNA: TGCGCCAGCAGGGATGACAGGGGGTTTAATGAAAAACTGTTTTTT
J: TRBJ1-4
V: TRBV5-1
size: -
D: TRBD1